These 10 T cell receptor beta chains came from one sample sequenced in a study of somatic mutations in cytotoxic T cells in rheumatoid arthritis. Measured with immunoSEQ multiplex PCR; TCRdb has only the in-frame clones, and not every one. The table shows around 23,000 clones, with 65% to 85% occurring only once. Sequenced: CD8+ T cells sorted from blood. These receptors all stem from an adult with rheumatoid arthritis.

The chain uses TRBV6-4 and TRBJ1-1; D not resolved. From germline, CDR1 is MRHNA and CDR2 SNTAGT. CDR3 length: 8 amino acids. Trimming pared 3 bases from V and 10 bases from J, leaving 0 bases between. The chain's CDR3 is CASSEAFF. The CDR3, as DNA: TGTGCCAGCAGTGAAGCTTTCTTT.

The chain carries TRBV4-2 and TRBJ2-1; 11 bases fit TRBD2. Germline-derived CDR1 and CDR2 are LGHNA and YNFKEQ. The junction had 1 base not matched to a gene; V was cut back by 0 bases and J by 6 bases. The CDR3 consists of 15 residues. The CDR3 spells CASSQDSGGANEQFF. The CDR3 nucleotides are TGTGCCAGCAGCCAAGATAGCGGGGGGGCCAATGAGCAGTTCTTC.

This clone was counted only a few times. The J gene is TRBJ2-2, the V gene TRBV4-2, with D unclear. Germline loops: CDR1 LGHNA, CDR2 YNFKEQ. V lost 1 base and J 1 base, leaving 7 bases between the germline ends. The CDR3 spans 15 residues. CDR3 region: CASSQVVGNTGELFF. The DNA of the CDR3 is TGTGCCAGCAGCCAAGTAGTCGGGAACACCGGGGAGCTGTTTTTT.

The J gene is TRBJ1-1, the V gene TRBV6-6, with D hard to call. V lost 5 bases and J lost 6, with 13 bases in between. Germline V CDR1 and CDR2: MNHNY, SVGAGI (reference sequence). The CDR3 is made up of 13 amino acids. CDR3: CASSDLGNAEAFF. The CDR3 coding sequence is TGTGCCAGCAGTGACCTGGGTAATGCTGAAGCTTTCTTT.

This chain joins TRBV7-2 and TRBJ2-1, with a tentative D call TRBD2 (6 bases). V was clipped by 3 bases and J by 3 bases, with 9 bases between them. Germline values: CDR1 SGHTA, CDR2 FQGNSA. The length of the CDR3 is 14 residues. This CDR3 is CASSFLADYNEQFF. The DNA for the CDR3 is TGTGCCAGCAGCTTCTTAGCGGACTACAATGAGCAGTTCTTC.

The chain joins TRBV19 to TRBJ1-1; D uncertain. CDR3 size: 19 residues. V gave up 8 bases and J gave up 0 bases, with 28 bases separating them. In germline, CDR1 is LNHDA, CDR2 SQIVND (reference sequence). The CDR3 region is CASCPGGTDIFIMNTEAFF. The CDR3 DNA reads TGTGCCAGTTGCCCCGGTGGCACAGATATTTTTATTATGAACACTGAAGCTTTCTTT.

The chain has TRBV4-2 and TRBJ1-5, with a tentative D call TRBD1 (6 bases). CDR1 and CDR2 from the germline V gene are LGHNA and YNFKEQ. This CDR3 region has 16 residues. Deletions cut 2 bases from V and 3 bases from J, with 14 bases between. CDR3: CASSQNAGAINQPQHF. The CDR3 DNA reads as TGTGCCAGCAGCCAAAATGCAGGGGCCATCAATCAGCCCCAGCATTTT.

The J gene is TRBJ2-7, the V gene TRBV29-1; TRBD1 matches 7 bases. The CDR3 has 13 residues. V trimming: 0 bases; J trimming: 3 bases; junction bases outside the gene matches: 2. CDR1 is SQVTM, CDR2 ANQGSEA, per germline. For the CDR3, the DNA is TGCAGCGTTGAAGAGACAGGGTTCTACGAGCAGTACTTC. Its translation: CSVEETGFYEQYF.

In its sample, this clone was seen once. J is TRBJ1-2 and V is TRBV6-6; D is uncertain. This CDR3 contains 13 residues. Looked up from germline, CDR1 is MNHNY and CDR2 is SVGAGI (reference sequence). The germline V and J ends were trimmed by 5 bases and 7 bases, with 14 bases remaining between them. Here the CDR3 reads CASSTRRSSGYTF. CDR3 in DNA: TGTGCCAGCAGTACGCGGCGGAGTAGTGGCTACACCTTC.

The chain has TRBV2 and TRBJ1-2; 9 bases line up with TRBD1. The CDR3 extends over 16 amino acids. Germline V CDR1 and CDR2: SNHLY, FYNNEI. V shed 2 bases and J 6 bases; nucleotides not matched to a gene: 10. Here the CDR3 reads CASSEITGGLADGYTF. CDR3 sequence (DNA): TGTGCCAGCAGTGAAATTACAGGGGGCCTTGCCGATGGCTACACCTTC.